This T cell receptor beta chain was obtained from a study of CD8 T cells in Susac syndrome. Study-wide background: The Susac syndrome patients that were sequenced included over 5 with active disease and under 10 in remission. Broader study findings: TCR sequencing and HLA analysis covered a relatively small number of individuals.

Germline V gene sequence: CDR1 MNHNY, CDR2 SVGAGI (reference sequence). This CDR3 comprises 13 residues. Deletions cut 1 base from V and 6 bases from J, with 6 bases between. A note on this clonotype: What it binds is not known.

cDNA came from around 0.54 to 1 ug RNA primed by random hexamers. TCRdb re-derived calls from the immunoSEQ multiplex PCR reads in MiXCR, one entry per CDR3 protein. Among roughly 220,000 distinct CDR3 sequences, approximately 94% were seen once, and the ten largest hold over 0.15%. The study sequenced TCR beta in blood CD8+ and CD4+ T cells. The clonotype comes from a human donor with Susac syndrome. Source material: CD4+ T cells from PBMCs. The chain is built from TRBV6-6 and TRBJ1-4; D gene uncertain. CDR3 nucleotides: TGTGCCAGCAGTTACTTCAGGCATGAAAAACTGTTTTTT. Its protein is CASSYFRHEKLFF.